This T cell receptor beta chain is drawn from a study of blood T cell repertoires in COVID-19. On the study more broadly: Nucleic acid was either cDNA or gDNA, and it came from T cells, B-cell-depleted T cells, or PBMCs.

V lost 4 bases and J 5 bases, leaving 25 bases between the germline ends. The CDR3 runs to 19 residues. The germline V gene has CDR1 KGHDR and CDR2 SFDVKD. Assay used: immunoSEQ multiplex PCR; TCRdb lists only in-frame clones, some missing. The sample holds 300,000 or so clones, 80% to 90% seen once. The clonotype originates from a middle-aged woman with acute or convalescent COVID-19. The V call is TRBV24-1, the J call TRBJ2-2, with a tentative D call TRBD2 (6 bases). Material: peripheral blood. The CDR3 coding sequence is TGTGCCACCAGTGACCGAGTTCCAGTAAGGGGACTGAGGACCGGGGAGCTGTTTTTT. Translated, it gives CATSDRVPVRGLRTGELFF.